This TCR beta chain is drawn from a study of radiation and T cells in renal cell carcinoma. As for the study in general: Nephrectomy followed 15 Gy stereotactic body radiation by 4 weeks. Study-wide findings and caveats: Baseline intratumoral clonotype presence is unknown without pretreatment biopsies. From baseline, blood top tumor clonotypes peaked at 2 weeks post-radiation.

Data came from immunoSEQ multiplex PCR; TCRdb stores just in-frame clones and leaves some out. Of some 150,000 clones listed, roughly 83% were seen once; the top ten hold 20% to 25%. Concerning this clone itself: The target antigen is unknown.

The V end lost 0 bases, the J end lost 6 bases, and 10 bases lay between the germline ends. The germline gives CDR1 SGDLS, CDR2 YYNGEE. The CDR3 is 14 amino acids. Time point: baseline pretreatment blood. Specified treatment: 15 Gy SBRT to primary tumor, nephrectomy 4 weeks later. Clear cell pathology was present in this patient's renal cell carcinoma. Sequencing was performed on blood, taken from a patient whose treatment included radiotherapy and nephrectomy. The gene calls are TRBV9 and TRBJ2-1; the D gene is possibly TRBD1 (5 bases). The sequence derives from a woman aged 45-60 years with renal cell carcinoma. This chain's CDR3 is CASSVGPQGNEQFF. The CDR3 region has the DNA TGTGCCAGCAGCGTAGGACCCCAGGGCAATGAGCAGTTCTTC. The full variable domain, rest sourced from reference TRBV9 and TRBJ2-1, is DSGVTQTPKHLITATGQRVTLRCSPRSGDLSVYWYQQSLDQGLQFLIQYYNGEERAKGNILERFSAQQFPDLHSELNLSSLELGDSALYFCASSVGPQGNEQFFGPGTRLTVL.